Described below is a single T cell receptor beta chain sequence and its context. Its antigen is unidentified. Sequencing used immunoSEQ multiplex PCR; TCRdb keeps in-frame clones, though not all of them. This sample yields fewer than 200,000 clones, of which over 50% are seen a single time; over 9.5% belongs to the top ten. The data originate from a study of shared clonotypes between healthy human individuals. Investigators divided CD4+ cells into CD45RA+ naive and CD45RA-negative memory subsets. CDR3 size: 21 residues. V trimming: 4 bases; J trimming: 1 base; junction bases outside the gene matches: 15. CDR1 is SGHVS, CDR2 FQNEAQ, per germline. Study-wide points: A generally larger estimated richness was seen in naive subsets than in memory subsets.

The TCR sequence derives from a man aged 30 to 45 in good health. This chain links TRBV7-8 with TRBJ2-3; 15 nucleotides match TRBD2. The specimen was memory CD4+ T cells sorted from blood. The subset here: CD45RA-negative fraction. This chain's CDR3 is CASSYQGLAGGGGSGTDTQYF. CDR3 coding DNA: TGTGCCAGCAGCTACCAGGGACTAGCGGGAGGAGGGGGGAGTGGCACAGATACGCAGTATTTT. The variable domain in full, with the rest retrieved from reference TRBV7-8 and TRBJ2-3, is GAGVSQSPRYKVAKRGQDVALRCDPISGHVSLFWYQQALGQGPEFLTYFQNEAQLDKSGLPSDRFFAERPEGSVSTLKIQRTQQEDSAVYLCASSYQGLAGGGGSGTDTQYFGPGTRLTVL.